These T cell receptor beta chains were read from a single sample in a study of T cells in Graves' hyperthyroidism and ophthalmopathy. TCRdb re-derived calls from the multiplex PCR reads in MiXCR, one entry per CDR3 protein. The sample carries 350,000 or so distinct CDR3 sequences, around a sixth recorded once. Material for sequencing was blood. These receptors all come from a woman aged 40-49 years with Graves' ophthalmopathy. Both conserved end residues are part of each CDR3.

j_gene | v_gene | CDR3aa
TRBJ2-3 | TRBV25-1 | CASSEFDSTDTQYF
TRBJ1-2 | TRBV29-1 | CSAALAGSYGYTF
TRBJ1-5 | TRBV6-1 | CASSKSPRDTNQPQHF
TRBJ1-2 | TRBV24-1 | CATSRVRGPYGYIF
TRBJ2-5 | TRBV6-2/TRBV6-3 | CASSSSVLGETQYF
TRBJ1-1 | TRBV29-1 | CSVVSGGSEAFF
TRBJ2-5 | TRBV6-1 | CASSGGGLAGGETQYF
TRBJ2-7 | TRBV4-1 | CASSQVHTRGSSYEQYF
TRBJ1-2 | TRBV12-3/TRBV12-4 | CASTRREGYGYTF
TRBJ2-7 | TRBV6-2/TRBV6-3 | CASSLLMGEQYF
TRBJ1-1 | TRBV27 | CASSLSAGGNTEAFF
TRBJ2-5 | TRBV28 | CASSRRGLRTGFQETQYF
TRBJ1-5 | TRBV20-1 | CSASPPESGQPQHF
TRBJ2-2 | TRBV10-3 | CAIRDLRLAGGTGELFF
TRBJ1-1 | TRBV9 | CASSVATNTEAFF
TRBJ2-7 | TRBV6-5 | CASSYRGGGNLDEQYF
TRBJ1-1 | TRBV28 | CASSRGGLATEAFF
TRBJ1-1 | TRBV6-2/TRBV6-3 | CASRRVVGTEAFF
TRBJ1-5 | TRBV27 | CASSGVYSNQPQHF
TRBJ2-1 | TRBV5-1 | CASSLGRVGNNEQFF
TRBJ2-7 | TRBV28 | CASSPGGPIFEQYF
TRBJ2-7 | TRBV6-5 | CASSPSGTYEQYF
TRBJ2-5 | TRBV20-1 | CSAKQALGVATQYF
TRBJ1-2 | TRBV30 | CAWSKSHAGQGYGYTF
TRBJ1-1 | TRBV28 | CASSPRFRGTEAFF
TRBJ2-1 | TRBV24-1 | CATSGDHGLNEQFF
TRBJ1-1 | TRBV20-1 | CSVLGGTAFF
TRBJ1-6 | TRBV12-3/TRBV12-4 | CASRYSLRKSSYNSPLHF
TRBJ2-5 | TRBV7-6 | CASSLDPPGGTRETQYF
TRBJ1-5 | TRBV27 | CASSFMGSNQPQHF
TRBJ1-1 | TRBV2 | CASSGNRDTEAFF
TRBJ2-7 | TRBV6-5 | CASSYDQSSYEQYF
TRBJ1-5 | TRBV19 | CASSTMGRSNQPQHF
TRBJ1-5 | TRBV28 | CASRFGASNPTVLSNQPQHF
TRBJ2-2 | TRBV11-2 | CASSLIREGKSSGELFF
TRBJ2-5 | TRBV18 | CASSLVLAGGLQETQYF
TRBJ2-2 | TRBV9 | CASGSWDTGELFF
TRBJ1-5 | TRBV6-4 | CASNRGGGNQPQHF
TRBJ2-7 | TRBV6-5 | CATDRVYEQYF
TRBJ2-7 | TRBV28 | CASSRPGHSYEQYF
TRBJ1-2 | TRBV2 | CASSGDRDHYGYTF
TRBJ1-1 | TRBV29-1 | CSVEMSKNTEAFF
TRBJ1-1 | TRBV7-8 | CASSLEPLNTEAFF
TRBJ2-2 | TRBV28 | CAGSPSRYGELFF
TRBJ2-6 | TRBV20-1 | CSAGPQWSSGANVLTF
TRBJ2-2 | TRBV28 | CASRPWTSGSAGELFF
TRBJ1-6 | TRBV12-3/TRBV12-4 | CASSFGTRDSPLHF
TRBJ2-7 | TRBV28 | CASSQSGTIEQYF
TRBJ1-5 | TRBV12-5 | CASGPNPWTGLNQPQHF
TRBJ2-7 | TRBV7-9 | CASSPTPPLLESYEQYF
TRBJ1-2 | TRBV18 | CASSPGGTYGYTF
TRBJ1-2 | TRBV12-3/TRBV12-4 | CASSLGNYGYTF
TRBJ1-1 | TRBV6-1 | CASNEDRGGAEAFF
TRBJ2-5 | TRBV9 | CASSLHRGGSGVETQYF